This TCR beta chain was recorded in a study of graft-versus-host responses after intestinal transplantation. Turning to this clone: Its antigen is not identified.

The germline CDR1 and CDR2 sequences are SGDLS and YYNGEE. The V and J ends lost 2 bases and 0 bases, in that order; junction bases with no gene match: 3. The CDR3 has 15 amino acids. Only in-frame clones appear in the TCRdb table, and some are missing; sequencing was by immunoSEQ multiplex PCR. The data hold 75,000 to 100,000 clones, with 91% observed a single time. The source of this sequence is a human donor who was the organ donor for an intestinal transplant. This chain joins TRBV9 and TRBJ2-3; 7 positions agree with TRBD2. The starting material was unstimulated CD4+ T cells sorted from spleen or lymph node cells, obtained before transplant. The CDR3 DNA sequence: TGTGCCAGCAGCGTTACTAGCGTTAGCACAGATACGCAGTATTTT. This sequence encodes CASSVTSVSTDTQYF.